A selection of T cell receptor beta chains follows, all from one sample in a study of blood T cell repertoires in COVID-19. This table comes from immunoSEQ multiplex PCR, and its TCRdb copy is limited to in-frame clones, with some not included. The table records some 74,000 clones, 70% to 90% of them present only once. Sequencing input: peripheral blood. Receptor source: a man over 45 with acute or convalescent COVID-19. CDR3s include the opening cysteine and the closing phenylalanine or tryptophan. D genes are given only for firm matches. The listing skips clone size in some rows; elsewhere it reads once, few, many or a size class.

TRBJ2-7 - TRBV6-5 - CASSLGVGLEQYF TGTGCCAGCAGTCTAGGTGTTGGCTTGGAGCAGTACTTC
TRBJ2-7 - TRBV7-6 - CASSLQQGPYEQYF TGTGCCAGCAGCCTTCAGCAGGGTCCCTACGAGCAGTACTTC
TRBJ1-1 - TRBV10-3 - CAISEWAGVAEAFF TGTGCCATCAGTGAGTGGGCAGGGGTGGCTGAAGCTTTCTTT
TRBJ1-1 - TRBV27 - CASSFKGMNTEAFF TGTGCCAGCAGTTTCAAGGGGATGAACACTGAAGCTTTCTTT
TRBJ1-2 - TRBV19 - CASSIDSGIYGYTF TGTGCCAGTAGTATAGATTCGGGGATCTATGGCTACACCTTC
TRBJ2-2 - TRBV18 - CASSPPGRPNTGELFF TGTGCCAGCTCACCACCGGGCAGGCCTAACACCGGGGAGCTGTTTTTT
TRBJ2-5 - TRBV5-1 - CASSTMTDQETQYF TGCGCCAGCAGCACCATGACAGACCAAGAGACCCAGTACTTC
TRBJ2-7 once TRBV5-1 - CASSSIRGIHEQYF TGCGCCAGCAGTTCGATAAGGGGAATCCACGAGCAGTACTTC
TRBJ1-5 few TRBV6-1 - CASSEWQNQPQHF TGTGCCAGCAGTGAATGGCAGAATCAGCCCCAGCATTTT
TRBJ1-4 - TRBV6-6 - CASRAEGSSEKLFF TGTGCCAGCAGAGCGGAAGGGAGCAGCGAAAAACTGTTTTTT
TRBJ1-5 - TRBV21-1 - CASSTRDREGSHGNQPQHF TGTGCCAGCAGCACAAGGGACAGGGAAGGCTCCCATGGCAATCAGCCCCAGCATTTT
TRBJ2-3 - TRBV27 - CASSLWGRTDTQYF TGTGCCAGCAGTTTGTGGGGGCGGACAGATACGCAGTATTTT
TRBJ1-6 - TRBV6-5 TRBD1 CASSYSPGQGNSPLHF TGTGCCAGCAGTTACTCGCCGGGACAGGGGAATTCACCCCTCCACTTT
TRBJ1-1 - TRBV18 - CASSQREGVDTEAFF TGTGCCAGCTCACAGCGGGAGGGGGTGGACACTGAAGCTTTCTTT
TRBJ2-1 - TRBV4-2 TRBD2 CASSPPAGEAYNEQFF TGTGCCAGCAGCCCACCGGCGGGGGAGGCCTACAATGAGCAGTTCTTC
TRBJ1-6 - TRBV2 TRBD1 CASRGLRQGQGSPLHF TGTGCCAGCAGGGGTCTCCGACAGGGGCAGGGTTCACCCCTCCACTTT
TRBJ2-4 - TRBV29-1 TRBD2 CSVEPSGGAKNIQYF TGCAGCGTTGAACCTAGCGGGGGGGCCAAAAACATTCAGTACTTC
TRBJ2-1 - TRBV19 TRBD1 CASSLDRAQFF TGTGCCAGTAGTCTTGACAGGGCCCAGTTCTTC
TRBJ1-2 - TRBV12-3/TRBV12-4 - CASSLSRVAGYTF TGTGCCAGCAGTTTAAGCAGGGTGGCTGGCTACACCTTC
TRBJ2-7 - TRBV3-1/TRBV3-2 - CASSQPPLNEQYF TGTGCCAGCAGCCAACCCCCCCTTAACGAGCAGTACTTC
TRBJ1-6 once TRBV19 - CASSIVEVDTSTSSPLHF TGTGCCAGTAGTATAGTTGAGGTGGACACAAGTACTTCTTCACCCCTCCACTTT
TRBJ1-1 - TRBV5-5 - CASSLGQLGNTEAFF TGTGCCAGCAGCTTGGGACAGCTGGGGAACACTGAAGCTTTCTTT
TRBJ1-1 - TRBV5-6 TRBD1 CASSLWGTGDTEAFF TGTGCCAGCAGCTTGTGGGGGACAGGGGACACTGAAGCTTTCTTT
TRBJ1-2 - TRBV30 - CAWTWHYGYTF TGTGCCTGGACGTGGCACTATGGCTACACCTTC
TRBJ2-7 - TRBV5-4 - CASSLDSRTYEQYF TGTGCCAGCAGCTTGGACAGCCGAACCTACGAGCAGTACTTC
TRBJ2-2 - TRBV5-4 TRBD2 CASSLEAGGQTGELFF TGTGCCAGCAGCTTGGAAGCGGGGGGGCAAACCGGGGAGCTGTTTTTT
TRBJ1-2 - TRBV6-5 - CASRGSGYGYTF TGTGCCAGCAGGGGGAGTGGCTATGGCTACACCTTC
TRBJ1-4 - TRBV6-5 - CASSRGTNEKLFF TGTGCCAGCTCGCGGGGAACTAATGAAAAACTGTTTTTT
TRBJ2-1 - TRBV5-5 - CASSLDSRGREQFF TGTGCCAGCAGCTTGGATTCCAGGGGCCGGGAGCAGTTCTTC
TRBJ2-2 - TRBV3-1/TRBV3-2 TRBD2 CASSHPEGGGGASAGELFF TGTGCCAGCAGCCATCCCGAAGGCGGCGGGGGGGCCTCGGCCGGGGAGCTGTTTTTT
TRBJ2-7 - TRBV5-6 - CASSSRTAEQYF TGTGCCAGCAGCTCGAGGACAGCCGAGCAGTACTTC
TRBJ1-2 - TRBV6-5 - CASSSLRATSGYGYTF TGTGCCAGCAGTTCTCTGAGGGCTACTTCTGGCTATGGCTACACCTTC
TRBJ1-2 - TRBV12-5 - CASGRGGNYGYTF TGTGCTAGTGGGCGCGGGGGTAACTATGGCTACACCTTC
TRBJ1-5 - TRBV27 - CASSLKADSSNQPQHF TGTGCCAGCAGTTTAAAGGCGGACAGTAGCAATCAGCCCCAGCATTTT
TRBJ1-5 - TRBV27 TRBD1 CASRDRNQPQHF TGTGCCAGCCGGGACAGAAATCAGCCCCAGCATTTT
TRBJ2-6 - TRBV27 - CASSPQNSGANVLTF TGTGCCAGCAGTCCCCAGAACTCTGGGGCCAACGTCCTGACTTTC
TRBJ1-5 few TRBV19 - CASSRDPGSRQPQHF TGTGCCAGTAGTAGGGATCCAGGGTCGCGACAGCCCCAGCATTTT
TRBJ1-2 - TRBV5-4 - CASSRWVSGRDYGYTF TGTGCCAGCAGCCGTTGGGTCTCAGGCAGGGACTATGGCTACACCTTC
TRBJ2-7 - TRBV6-1 - CASSEYSSYEQYF TGTGCCAGCAGTGAGTACAGTTCCTACGAGCAGTACTTC
TRBJ1-2 - TRBV6-5 - CASRGSSAGYGYTF TGTGCCAGCAGGGGGTCCTCCGCGGGCTATGGCTACACCTTC
TRBJ1-6 many TRBV5-4 - CASSYRTPDNSPLHF TGTGCCAGCAGCTACCGGACACCGGATAATTCACCCCTCCACTTT